Following are 21 T cell receptor beta chains from one sample sequenced in a study of CD8+CD57+ T cells in acquired aplastic anemia. CDR3 and TCR beta VDJ profiling relied on genomic DNA as the template. TCRdb used MiXCR to reprocess the reads, holding one entry per CDR3 protein. This sample has around 190,000 distinct CDR3 sequences, with roughly half found just once. Sequenced input: sorted CD4+, CD8+, or CD8+CD57+ T cells (not recorded which) from PBMCs. These receptors were collected from a human donor in good health, serving as a control.

This clonotype turned up a few times. The chain carries TRBV28 and TRBJ1-6; 7 bases line up with TRBD1. Germline trimming cut 4 bases from V and 9 bases from J; bases unmatched to any gene: 15. CDR3 length: 17 residues. Germline CDR1 MDHEN, CDR2 SYDVKM. CDR3 loop: CASSSSSATGKGSPLHF. The CDR3 DNA sequence: TGTGCCAGCAGTTCCTCCTCAGCGACAGGGAAAGGTTCACCCCTCCACTTT.

This clonotype was detected a few times. The chain uses TRBV7-3 and TRBJ2-1, with 7 nucleotides matching TRBD2. Trimming cost V 4 bases and J 1 base; bases outside gene matches: 7. The germline V gene has CDR1 SGHTA and CDR2 FQGTGA. This CDR3 has 16 amino acids. This chain's CDR3 is CASSSQTSRSYNEQFF. In DNA, the CDR3 is TGTGCCAGCAGCTCTCAGACTAGCCGTTCCTACAATGAGCAGTTCTTC.

There are a few counts of this clonotype. V and J are TRBV25-1 and TRBJ1-6; TRBD1 is a possible D gene (5 bases). Trimming shortened V by 3 bases and J by 7 bases, and 16 bases separated the two germline ends. CDR3 length: 16 amino acids. From germline, CDR1 is MGHDK and CDR2 SYGVNS. The CDR3 region is CASSEAGPGSNSPLHF. Written as DNA, the CDR3 is TGTGCCAGCAGTGAGGCAGGGCCAGGATCCAATTCACCCCTCCACTTT.

The gene calls are TRBV20-1 and TRBJ2-3; D remains unclear. The CDR3 loop spans 11 amino acids. V was shortened by 0 bases and J by 13 bases, with 11 bases between the two germline ends. The germline V gene has CDR1 DFQATT and CDR2 SNEGSKA (reference sequence). Here the CDR3 DNA reads TGCAGTGCTAGAGACCCCGTCTCTGAGTATTTT. Translation: CSARDPVSEYF.

The rearrangement links TRBV24-1 to TRBJ2-6; D may match TRBD1 or TRBD2 (5 bases each). Germline CDR1 reads KGHDR; CDR2 reads SFDVKD. V dropped 4 bases and J dropped 1 base, with 16 bases sitting between them. The CDR3 has 18 residues. The CDR3 protein is CATSDPGQGRSGANVLTF. The CDR3 DNA reads as TGTGCCACCAGTGACCCCGGACAAGGGAGATCTGGGGCCAACGTCCTGACTTTC.

This rearrangement joins TRBV10-2 to TRBJ1-3; 8 nucleotides line up with TRBD1. This CDR3 has 17 amino acids. Per germline, CDR1 WSHSY and CDR2 SAAADI. V was pared by 8 bases and J by 1 base, with 13 bases of the junction left unmatched. CDR3 nucleotide sequence: TGCGCCAGCGGGCCCTTGGACAGGGTGTTTTCTGGAAACACCATATATTTT. Translated, it gives CASGPLDRVFSGNTIYF.

The chain joins TRBV15 to TRBJ1-2, with 9 positions matching TRBD1. CDR1 and CDR2 from the germline V gene are LNHNV and YYDKDF (reference sequence). The ends lost 2 bases at V and 9 bases at J; junction bases unmatched: 10. This CDR3 is built from 15 residues. DNA for the CDR3: TGTGCCACCAGCAGAACCCGGGACAGGGATAGTAGCTACACCTTC. It codes for CATSRTRDRDSSYTF. Together with reference TRBV15 and TRBJ1-2, the CDR3 gives the full variable domain: DAMVIQNPRYQVTQFGKPVTLSCSQTLNHNVMYWYQQKSSQAPKLLFHYYDKDFNNEADTPDNFQSRRPNTSFCFLDIRSPGLGDTAMYLCATSRTRDRDSSYTFGSGTRLTVV.

V gene TRBV15 combines with J gene TRBJ2-6; no definite D call. This CDR3 is 13 amino acids long. Germline assignment: CDR1 LNHNV and CDR2 YYDKDF (reference sequence). The V end was cut by 4 bases, the J end by 15 bases, with 16 bases between. CDR3 in DNA: TGTGCCACCAGCAAACTCGGAGACTTATCCCTGACTTTC. This sequence encodes CATSKLGDLSLTF. Full variable domain (rest looked up from reference TRBV15 and TRBJ2-6): DAMVIQNPRYQVTQFGKPVTLSCSQTLNHNVMYWYQQKSSQAPKLLFHYYDKDFNNEADTPDNFQSRRPNTSFCFLDIRSPGLGDTAMYLCATSKLGDLSLTFGAGSRLTVL.

About this clonotype itself: Possible read error: a much larger clone is one base away. The genes are TRBV20-1 and TRBJ1-5; 12 bases are shared with TRBD1. The CDR3 length is 16 residues. Germline CDR1 and CDR2: DFQATT and SNEGSKA (reference sequence). The CDR3 region is CSARGTGGFSDQPQHF. The CDR3 region has the DNA TGCAGTGCTCGCGGGACAGGGGGCTTTAGCGATCAGCCCCAGCATTTT.

The J gene is TRBJ2-5, the V gene TRBV5-1; 9 nucleotides match TRBD1. Trimming cost V 4 bases and J 4 bases; bases outside gene matches: 11. This CDR3 has 16 amino acids. From germline, CDR1 is SGHRS and CDR2 YFSETQ. CDR3 coding DNA: TGCGCCAGCAGCCCATACTCACAGGGGGCGGGAGAGACCCAGTACTTC. Translation: CASSPYSQGAGETQYF.

The chain couples TRBV20-1 to TRBJ2-1; the D gene is possibly TRBD2 (5 bases). The CDR3 runs to 14 residues. Germline loops: CDR1 DFQATT, CDR2 SNEGSKA (reference sequence). Trimming took 3 bases from V and 0 from J, leaving 9 bases between them. The CDR3 here is CSARDGDSYNEQFF. DNA of the CDR3: TGCAGTGCTAGGGACGGGGACTCCTACAATGAGCAGTTCTTC.

The chain is built from TRBV7-3 and TRBJ2-2; TRBD1 aligns across 7 bases. Trimming at V came to 3 bases and at J to 0 bases, leaving 7 bases not matched to a gene. Germline V gene data show CDR1 as SGHTA and CDR2 as FQGTGA. The CDR3 totals 17 residues. CDR3 sequence (DNA): TGTGCCAGCAGCTTTTATTCGGGACAGTCGAACACCGGGGAGCTGTTTTTT. This sequence encodes CASSFYSGQSNTGELFF. Using reference TRBV7-3 and TRBJ2-2 for the parts outside the CDR3, the full variable domain is GAGVSQTPSNKVTEKGKYVELRCDPISGHTALYWYRQSLGQGPEFLIYFQGTGAADDSGLPNDRFFAVRPEGSVSTLKIQRTERGDSAVYLCASSFYSGQSNTGELFFGEGSRLTVL.

This clonotype has ten or more counts. The V gene is TRBV6-5, the J gene TRBJ1-3; D gene uncertain. V was trimmed by 0 bases and J by 1 base, leaving 7 bases between them. This CDR3 has 15 residues. Germline CDR1 is MNHEY and CDR2 is SVGAGI. The CDR3: CASSYSIQSGNTIYF. The CDR3 nucleotides read TGTGCCAGCAGTTACTCGATACAGTCTGGAAACACCATATATTTT.

Many counts were recorded for this clonotype. The V gene is TRBV7-2, the J gene TRBJ1-1, with D possibly TRBD1 on 5 matching bases. In germline, CDR1 is SGHTA, CDR2 FQGNSA. Trimming shortened V by 3 bases and J by 4 bases, and 6 bases separated the two germline ends. The CDR3 runs to 12 residues. The CDR3 nucleotides are TGTGCCAGCAGCTTCGGGGCCACTGAAGCTTTCTTT. This gives the protein CASSFGATEAFF.

This chain joins TRBV19 and TRBJ2-3; D perhaps matches TRBD1 (6 bases). The CDR3 loop spans 15 amino acids. Trimming shortened V by 1 base and J by 3 bases, and 11 bases separated the two germline ends. Germline CDR1 reads LNHDA; CDR2 reads SQIVND (reference sequence). The CDR3 sequence is CASSIVNRATDTQYF. Here the CDR3 DNA reads TGTGCCAGTAGTATAGTGAACAGGGCGACAGATACGCAGTATTTT. The full variable domain, its missing parts supplied by reference TRBV19 and TRBJ2-3, is DGGITQSPKYLFRKEGQNVTLSCEQNLNHDAMYWYRQDPGQGLRLIYYSQIVNDFQKGDIAEGYSVSREKKESFPLTVTSAQKNPTAFYLCASSIVNRATDTQYFGPGTRLTVL.

The table lists this clonotype with many counts. The junction differs from germline at one of its ends, possibly a read error. This chain uses TRBV5-1 with TRBJ2-2, with 7 positions matching TRBD1. Germline V lookup: CDR1 SGHRS, CDR2 YFSETQ. The length of the CDR3 is 13 residues. The CDR3 DNA follows: TGTGCCAGCAGCTTAGGGGGCTCCGGGGAGCTGTTTTTT. This encodes CASSLGGSGELFF.

A word on this clonotype: Relative to the germline gene, one junction end is altered; a read error may explain this. The rearrangement joins TRBV20-1 to TRBJ1-1, with D possibly TRBD1 on 6 matching bases. This CDR3 is built from 14 residues. The germline CDR1 and CDR2 sequences are DFQATT and SNEGSKA (reference sequence). The CDR3 DNA follows: TGCAATGCTAGAGAGGGACACCTGAACACTGAAGCTTTTTTT. It yields the protein CNAREGHLNTEAFF.

The chain recombines TRBV20-1 with TRBJ2-3, with 8 bases fitting TRBD2. V was clipped by 4 bases and J by 1 base; unmatched bases: 10. CDR3 length equals 16 residues. Germline CDR1 and CDR2: DFQATT and SNEGSKA (reference sequence). The CDR3: CSATHPPGGGTDTQYF. The DNA of the CDR3 is TGCAGTGCTACCCATCCCCCCGGGGGGGGCACAGATACGCAGTATTTT.

The chain carries TRBV29-1 and TRBJ1-2; possibly TRBD1 for D (5 bases). Deletions cut 6 bases from V and 6 bases from J, with 11 bases between. The germline V gene encodes CDR1 SQVTM and CDR2 ANQGSEA. The CDR3 contains 11 residues. The CDR3 sequence: CSVTVGDGYTF. CDR3 in DNA: TGCAGCGTCACAGTGGGGGATGGCTACACCTTC. The full variable domain, with the rest looked up from reference TRBV29-1 and TRBJ1-2, is SAVISQKPSRDICQRGTSLTIQCQVDSQVTMMFWYRQQPGQSLTLIATANQGSEATYESGFVIDKFPISRPNLTFSTLTVSNMSPEDSSIYLCSVTVGDGYTFGSGTRLTVV.

The CDR3 nucleotides are TGTGCCAGTAGTATAGATGGGGCAGGGTGGGAGAACACTGAAGCTTTCTTT. Translation: CASSIDGAGWENTEAFF. The gene calls are TRBV19 and TRBJ1-1; weak D call: TRBD1 (5 bases). Trimming left V 0 bases short and J 1 base short, with 15 bases between. Germline CDR1 is LNHDA and CDR2 is SQIVND (reference sequence). CDR3 size: 17 residues. The full variable domain, in which reference TRBV19 and TRBJ1-1 provide the parts outside the CDR3, is DGGITQSPKYLFRKEGQNVTLSCEQNLNHDAMYWYRQDPGQGLRLIYYSQIVNDFQKGDIAEGYSVSREKKESFPLTVTSAQKNPTAFYLCASSIDGAGWENTEAFFGQGTRLTVV.

On this clonotype: A much larger clone lies a single base off, so this may be a read error. The rearrangement joins TRBV6-2 or TRBV6-3 to TRBJ1-1, with D uncertain. Germline V gene data show CDR1 as MNHEY and CDR2 as SVGEGT. V was cut by 3 bases and J by 12 bases, with 14 bases left in between. The CDR3 contains 12 residues. Written as DNA, the CDR3 is TGTGCCAGCAGTTATTCTGATATTCAAACTTTCTTT. This gives the protein CASSYSDIQTFF.